This T cell receptor (beta chain) emerged from a study of T cells after yellow fever vaccination. The wider study: For low cell numbers, libraries were made with SMART-Seq v4 Ultra Low Input.

Between the trimmed V and J ends, which lost 0 bases and 12 bases, there was a span of 18 bases. The CDR3 is 15 amino acids. The germline V gene encodes CDR1 LGHNA and CDR2 YSLEER. Each CDR3 protein gets one entry after TCRdb re-called the 5' RACE reads with MiXCR. The sample lists about 320,000 distinct CDR3 sequences, around 12% occurring once. The chain combines TRBV4-3 with TRBJ1-5; D may be TRBD1 (6 bases). The sequencing used CD4+ T cells sorted from PBMCs, collected 15 days after the yellow fever booster vaccination. The receptor was isolated from a man between 18 and 35 years old who received the YFV17D yellow fever vaccine. The CDR3 protein is CASSQDLSGQLRQHF. CDR3 DNA: TGCGCCAGCAGCCAAGACCTATCAGGACAGCTGCGCCAGCATTTT.